Following are 28 T cell receptor beta chains from one sample sequenced in a study of PD-L1 blockade in urothelial cancer. Produced via immunoSEQ multiplex PCR; TCRdb's table is partial and in-frame only. The data show 72,000 or so clones, approximately 91% seen once. Time point defined: peripheral blood 6 weeks after treatment start. This material consisted of PBMCs, taken around atezolizumab (anti-PD-L1) treatment. The source of these receptors is a man in his 60s with urothelial cancer.

The chain carries TRBV5-1 and TRBJ2-7; D may be TRBD2 (5 bases). Germline V CDR1 and CDR2: SGHRS, YFSETQ. The CDR3 runs 14 residues. The V end was cut by 2 bases, the J end by 6 bases, with 15 bases between. The CDR3 reads CASSFFPPSGEQYF. CDR3 nucleotides: TGCGCCAGCAGCTTTTTTCCCCCCAGCGGCGAGCAGTACTTC.

The table lists this clone with a count of one. The chain links TRBV30 to TRBJ2-3; D not resolved. The V end was cut by 0 bases, the J end by 0 bases, with 13 bases between. The CDR3 has 16 residues. In germline, CDR1 is GTSNPN, CDR2 SVGIG (reference sequence). The CDR3 coding sequence is TGTGCCTGGAGTGTACGGGTCCAGACCAGCACAGATACGCAGTATTTT. Translating gives CAWSVRVQTSTDTQYF.

V is TRBV6-6 and J is TRBJ2-7; 10 bases are a match to TRBD1. CDR1 and CDR2 (germline): MNHNY, SVGAGI (reference sequence). The CDR3 spans 14 residues. V lost 5 bases to trimming and J lost 5 bases; unmatched junction nucleotides: 6. The DNA for the CDR3 is TGTGCCAGCAGTGGCGGGACAGGGGCCCACGAGCAGTACTTC. Translated, it gives CASSGGTGAHEQYF.

The V gene is TRBV7-2, the J gene TRBJ1-3; a possible D gene is TRBD1 (5 bases). The CDR3 runs to 14 residues. Between the trimmed V and J ends, which lost 2 bases and 1 base, there was a span of 6 bases. Germline values: CDR1 SGHTA, CDR2 FQGNSA. The CDR3 coding sequence is TGTGCCAGCAGCTTACAGGGTTCTGGAAACACCATATATTTT. It yields the protein CASSLQGSGNTIYF.

V usage is TRBV5-6 and J usage is TRBJ1-4, with 8 positions matching TRBD1. Germline V CDR1 and CDR2: SGHDT, YYEEEE. The CDR3 contains 19 residues. Trimming took 0 bases from V and 8 from J; bases not matched to a gene: 18. CDR3 loop: CASSLARTGYPLVEEKLFF. The DNA of the CDR3 is TGTGCCAGCAGCTTGGCGCGGACAGGGTATCCACTTGTGGAGGAAAAACTGTTTTTT. The variable domain in full, with the rest retrieved from reference TRBV5-6 and TRBJ1-4, is DAGVTQSPTHLIKTRGQQVTLRCSPKSGHDTVSWYQQALGQGPQFIFQYYEEEERQRGNFPDRFSGHQFPNYSSELNVNALLLGDSALYLCASSLARTGYPLVEEKLFFGSGTQLSVL.

This chain links TRBV19 with TRBJ1-5; 7 nucleotides agree with TRBD1. Germline trimming cut 5 bases from V and 3 bases from J; bases unmatched to any gene: 7. This CDR3 spans 15 amino acids. CDR1 is LNHDA and CDR2 is SQIVND in the germline V gene (reference sequence). CDR3 loop: CASSYQGEPNQPQHF. The CDR3 bases are TGTGCCAGTAGTTACCAGGGGGAACCCAATCAGCCCCAGCATTTT.

The gene calls are TRBV18 and TRBJ2-3, with 11 bases identical to TRBD2. With V trimmed by 4 bases and J by 2 bases, 5 bases remained unmatched. Per germline, CDR1 KGHSH and CDR2 LQKENI. This CDR3 comprises 16 residues. In DNA, the CDR3 is TGTGCCAGCTCACACAAACTAGCGGGAGCCACAGATACGCAGTATTTT. It codes for CASSHKLAGATDTQYF.

This clone was seen a handful of times. The rearrangement uses TRBV10-3 and TRBJ1-5, with 8 positions matching TRBD1. Trimming cost V 3 bases and J 5 bases; bases outside gene matches: 3. CDR1 is ENHRY, CDR2 SYGVKD, per germline. The CDR3 sequence is 14 residues long. The CDR3 loop reads CAISDSTGDQPQHF. DNA for the CDR3: TGTGCCATCAGTGATTCGACAGGGGATCAGCCCCAGCATTTT.

The rearrangement joins TRBV7-2 to TRBJ2-7; D might be TRBD2 (5 bases). The CDR3 runs to 13 residues. The V gene lost 5 bases and the J gene lost 4 bases, with 12 bases spanning the gap. Germline values: CDR1 SGHTA, CDR2 FQGNSA. The CDR3: CASSLYPGYEQYF. Written as DNA, the CDR3 is TGTGCCAGCAGCCTCTACCCGGGGTACGAGCAGTACTTC.

This chain links TRBV30 with TRBJ1-6, with unresolved D. The germline CDR1 and CDR2 sequences are GTSNPN and SVGIG (reference sequence). CDR3 size: 13 residues. Trimming cost V 5 bases and J 9 bases, with 14 bases left between them. Written as DNA, the CDR3 is TGTGCCTGGGCCGGGAAGAGAAGTTCACCCCTCCACTTT. This gives the protein CAWAGKRSSPLHF.

This chain uses TRBV15 with TRBJ1-5; D is ambiguous. Per germline, CDR1 LNHNV and CDR2 YYDKDF (reference sequence). The V gene lost 1 base and the J gene lost 8 bases, with 9 bases spanning the gap. The CDR3 has 13 amino acids. Here the CDR3 reads CATSRGLLEPQHF. The CDR3, as DNA: TGTGCCACCAGCAGAGGGCTGCTGGAGCCCCAGCATTTT.

The chain carries TRBV28 and TRBJ1-5; tentatively, D is TRBD1 (5 bases). The CDR3 spans 14 residues. The germline gives CDR1 MDHEN, CDR2 SYDVKM. V lost 6 bases and J lost 7, with 16 bases in between. CDR3 sequence (DNA): TGTGCCAGCAGCTGGGCAGGGCAGGTCCAGCCCCAGCATTTT. The encoded protein is CASSWAGQVQPQHF.

The V gene is TRBV6-6, the J gene TRBJ1-5, with D possibly TRBD1 on 6 matching bases. CDR1 MNHNY and CDR2 SVGAGI come from the germline V gene (reference sequence). The CDR3 runs to 14 residues. V was pared by 3 bases and J by 8 bases, with 14 bases between. CDR3 DNA: TGTGCCAGCAGTTATCGAGGGGGAATGGAGCCCCAGCATTTT. Its protein product is CASSYRGGMEPQHF.

The chain employs TRBV29-1 and TRBJ2-5, with D uncertain. This CDR3 has 13 amino acids. Trimming removed 7 bases at V and 5 bases at J, with 17 bases between. Germline V gives CDR1 SQVTM, CDR2 ANQGSEA. CDR3 protein: CSALFGGGETQYF. As DNA, the CDR3 is TGCAGCGCCCTATTCGGTGGCGGTGAGACCCAGTACTTC.

This clone showed up just once. The chain uses TRBV10-3 and TRBJ1-1; 7 bases line up with TRBD1. This CDR3 region has 13 residues. Germline assignment: CDR1 ENHRY and CDR2 SYGVKD. J gave up 11 bases and V 8 bases, and 14 bases lay outside the gene matches. In DNA form, the CDR3 reads TGTGCCATCGGGAAACAGGGGCGAGGGGGGGCTTTCTTT. Protein: CAIGKQGRGGAFF.

The chain links TRBV7-3 to TRBJ2-1; 15 nucleotides agree with TRBD2. V was pared by 5 bases and J by 8 bases, with 25 bases of the junction left unmatched. Germline CDR1 is SGHTA and CDR2 is FQGTGA. This CDR3 has 22 amino acids. CDR3 sequence: CASSQALRDKGLAGGLVYEQFF. CDR3 DNA sequence: TGTGCCAGCAGCCAAGCCTTGCGGGATAAGGGACTAGCGGGAGGCCTTGTGTATGAGCAGTTCTTC.

The chain has TRBV7-2 and TRBJ2-7, with D perhaps TRBD2 (6 bases). Germline V gene sequence: CDR1 SGHTA, CDR2 FQGNSA. V lost 3 bases and J lost 7, with 16 bases in between. This CDR3 comprises 14 residues. In DNA, the CDR3 is TGTGCCAGCAGCTTTACACCCGGGGCGGGAGAGCAGTACTTC. Its translation is CASSFTPGAGEQYF.

The chain couples TRBV11-2 to TRBJ2-1; 7 bases map to TRBD1. In germline, CDR1 is SGHAT, CDR2 FQNNGV. This CDR3 region has 15 residues. With V trimmed by 0 bases and J by 11 bases, 10 bases remained unmatched. CDR3 nucleotides: TGTGCCAGCAGCTTAGATGGGGACAGCCATGAACAGCAGTTCTTC. This encodes CASSLDGDSHEQQFF.

This chain joins TRBV2 and TRBJ1-5; D ambiguous. V lost 8 bases and J 4 bases, leaving 9 bases between the germline ends. This CDR3 is built from 12 residues. Germline CDR1 reads SNHLY; CDR2 reads FYNNEI. CDR3 DNA: TGTGCCAGCGGGGAGCCAAATCAGCCCCAGCATTTT. Its translation is CASGEPNQPQHF.

The CDR3 sequence is CASKAGGPGELFF. CDR3 DNA: TGTGCCAGCAAAGCGGGGGGGCCCGGGGAGCTGTTTTTT. This chain links TRBV2 with TRBJ2-2; TRBD2 agrees at 10 bases. J gave up 6 bases and V 7 bases, and 2 bases lay outside the gene matches. This CDR3 is 13 amino acids long. In germline, CDR1 is SNHLY, CDR2 FYNNEI.

This chain links TRBV30 with TRBJ2-3; 8 nucleotides match TRBD1. The CDR3 sequence is 14 residues long. Germline CDR1 is GTSNPN and CDR2 is SVGIG (reference sequence). Trimming cost V 4 bases and J 5 bases; bases outside gene matches: 8. Here the CDR3 reads CAWIGDRPGDTQYF. The CDR3 DNA reads TGTGCCTGGATAGGGGACAGGCCAGGAGATACGCAGTATTTT. Complete variable domain (other parts from reference TRBV30 and TRBJ2-3): SQTIHQWPATLVQPVGSPLSLECTVEGTSNPNLYWYRQAAGRGLQLLFYSVGIGQISSEVPQNLSASRPQDRQFILSSKKLLLSDSGFYLCAWIGDRPGDTQYFGPGTRLTVL.

The sample holds one count of this clone. The J gene is TRBJ2-7, the V gene TRBV9; 7 bases match TRBD1. Germline CDR1 is SGDLS and CDR2 is YYNGEE. The CDR3 spans 14 residues. Trimming took 3 bases from V and 4 from J; bases not matched to a gene: 7. This CDR3 is CASSARQGSYEQYF. The CDR3 DNA reads as TGTGCCAGCAGCGCCAGACAGGGTAGTTACGAGCAGTACTTC.

The gene calls are TRBV5-8 and TRBJ2-2, with TRBD2 matching 9 bases. The germline CDR1 and CDR2 sequences are SGHTS and YDEGEE. The V gene end was trimmed by 1 base and the J gene end by 3 bases; junction bases not matched to a gene: 4. This CDR3 region has 16 residues. The CDR3 reads CASSLRREGYTGELFF. CDR3 in DNA: TGTGCCAGCAGCTTGAGGCGGGAGGGGTACACCGGGGAGCTGTTTTTT.

The rearrangement links TRBV5-5 to TRBJ2-7; 7 nucleotides align to TRBD1. Germline V gene sequence: CDR1 SGHKS, CDR2 YYEKEE (reference sequence). This CDR3 comprises 15 residues. V lost 4 bases, J lost 6 bases, and 13 bases stayed unmatched. CDR3 protein: CASSKIRDSNVEQYF. In DNA, the CDR3 is TGTGCCAGCAGCAAGATCCGGGACAGTAATGTCGAGCAGTACTTC.

The V gene is TRBV4-2, the J gene TRBJ2-2, with D hard to call. This CDR3 spans 15 amino acids. V was clipped by 4 bases and J by 3 bases, with 12 bases between them. Germline CDR1 reads LGHNA; CDR2 reads YNFKEQ. CDR3 DNA sequence: TGTGCCAGCAGCCTCGTTCCTACTGACACCGGGGAGCTGTTTTTT. Amino acid sequence: CASSLVPTDTGELFF.

The chain combines TRBV11-3 with TRBJ1-1; D unresolved. CDR1 is SGHNT, CDR2 YENEEA, per germline. Trimming took off 5 bases at V and 6 bases at J, with 16 bases between the two ends. The CDR3 has 14 amino acids. The chain's CDR3 is CASSPLPSGAEAFF. CDR3 bases: TGTGCCAGCAGCCCTCTACCAAGCGGAGCTGAAGCTTTCTTT.

This chain connects TRBV4-2 to TRBJ1-5; tentative D call: TRBD1 (5 bases). Germline V gives CDR1 LGHNA, CDR2 YNFKEQ. CDR3 length: 15 amino acids. The V and J ends lost 1 base and 1 base respectively, with 8 bases between them. The CDR3 loop reads CASSQGRGSNQPQHF. The CDR3 bases are TGTGCCAGCAGCCAAGGTAGGGGCAGCAATCAGCCCCAGCATTTT.

The chain recombines TRBV7-6 with TRBJ1-5, with D uncertain. CDR3 length: 13 residues. Trimming took 1 base from V and 4 from J, leaving 5 bases between them. CDR1 is SGHVS, CDR2 FNYEAQ, per germline. CDR3 nucleotide sequence: TGTGCCAGCAGCTTAGGAGAAAATCAGCCCCAGCATTTT. Residues: CASSLGENQPQHF. The full variable domain, its missing parts supplied by reference TRBV7-6 and TRBJ1-5, is GAGVSQSPRYKVTKRGQDVALRCDPISGHVSLYWYRQALGQGPEFLTYFNYEAQQDKSGLPNDRFSAERPEGSISTLTIQRTEQRDSAMYRCASSLGENQPQHFGDGTRLSIL.